A selection of T cell receptor beta chains follows, all from one sample in a study of T cells in Graves' hyperthyroidism and ophthalmopathy. In TCRdb, the multiplex PCR reads were re-called with MiXCR into one record per CDR3 protein. The data hold approximately 600,000 distinct CDR3 sequences, with 20% observed a single time. The sample comprised blood. These receptors were obtained from a man aged 30 to 45 with Graves' ophthalmopathy. Each CDR3 is given with its conserved first and last residue. Each record gives: J gene, V gene, CDR3 protein.

TRBJ1-5 | TRBV28 | CASSFPGWNQPQHF
TRBJ2-5 | TRBV18 | CASSPETGIRAGETQYF
TRBJ1-2 | TRBV28 | CASILAGTDGYTF
TRBJ2-3 | TRBV5-1 | CASSLESGVPDTQYF
TRBJ2-3 | TRBV4-1 | CASSQVSGTDTQYF
TRBJ2-3 | TRBV24-1 | CATSDALAGVVDTQYF
TRBJ2-1 | TRBV2 | CATTFQGLSYNEQFF
TRBJ2-7 | TRBV10-3 | CAIGEERIYEQYF
TRBJ1-3 | TRBV6-1 | CASSYEEGCGNTIYF
TRBJ1-2 | TRBV3-1 | CASRGKGTAYGYTF